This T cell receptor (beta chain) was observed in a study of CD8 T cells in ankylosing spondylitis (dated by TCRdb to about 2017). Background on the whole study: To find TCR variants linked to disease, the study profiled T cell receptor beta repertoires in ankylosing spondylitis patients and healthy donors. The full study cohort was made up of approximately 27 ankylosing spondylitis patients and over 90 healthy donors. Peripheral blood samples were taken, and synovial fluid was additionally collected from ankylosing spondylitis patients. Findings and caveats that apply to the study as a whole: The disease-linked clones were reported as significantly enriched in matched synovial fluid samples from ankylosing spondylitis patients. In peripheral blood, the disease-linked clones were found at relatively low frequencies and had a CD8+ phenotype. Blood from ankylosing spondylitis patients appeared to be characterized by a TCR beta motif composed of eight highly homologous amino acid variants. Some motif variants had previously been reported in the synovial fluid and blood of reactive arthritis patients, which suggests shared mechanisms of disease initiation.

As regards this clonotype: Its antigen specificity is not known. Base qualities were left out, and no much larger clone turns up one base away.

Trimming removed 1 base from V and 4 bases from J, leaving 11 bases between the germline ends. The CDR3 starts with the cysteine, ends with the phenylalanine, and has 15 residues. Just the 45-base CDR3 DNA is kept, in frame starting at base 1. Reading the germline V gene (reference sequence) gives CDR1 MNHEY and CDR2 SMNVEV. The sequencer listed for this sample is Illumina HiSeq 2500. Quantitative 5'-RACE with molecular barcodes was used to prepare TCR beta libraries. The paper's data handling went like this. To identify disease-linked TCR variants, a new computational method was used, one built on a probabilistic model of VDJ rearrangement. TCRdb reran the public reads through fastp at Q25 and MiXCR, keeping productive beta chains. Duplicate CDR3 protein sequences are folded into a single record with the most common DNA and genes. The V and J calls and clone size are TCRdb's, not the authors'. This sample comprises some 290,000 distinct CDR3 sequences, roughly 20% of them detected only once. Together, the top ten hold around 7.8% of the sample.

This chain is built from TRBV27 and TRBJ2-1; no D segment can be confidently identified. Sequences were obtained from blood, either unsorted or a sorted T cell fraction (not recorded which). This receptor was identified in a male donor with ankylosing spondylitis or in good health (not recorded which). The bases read TGTGCCAGCAGTTTATTCCCTCCTAGATACAATGAGCAGTTCTTC. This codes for CASSLFPPRYNEQFF.